The 13 T cell receptor beta chains in this list originate from one sample, sequenced in a study of neurological immune-mediated disorders. The time point denotes: longitudinal time-point 3. MiXCR, applied by TCRdb to the 5' RACE reads, yields one record per CDR3 protein. The sample includes roughly 45,000 distinct CDR3 sequences, roughly 13% of them seen just once. The sequencing input was PBMCs. Receptors were obtained from a man aged 25 to 45 in good health.

This clonotype was found many times. The rearrangement uses TRBV27 and TRBJ2-1, with a weak D call TRBD2 (5 bases). The V gene's germline CDR1 is MNHEY and CDR2 SMNVEV (reference sequence). The CDR3 sequence is 18 residues long. V dropped 0 bases and J dropped 4 bases, with 19 bases sitting between them. In DNA form, the CDR3 reads TGTGCCAGCAGTTTATCGTATTTGGCTCGCTCGGGGTACAATGAGCAGTTCTTC. It is translated as CASSLSYLARSGYNEQFF.

For this clonotype: An end of the junction does not agree with germline; a read error may underlie this. V gene TRBV5-1 combines with J gene TRBJ2-6, with D unresolved. The CDR3 has 18 residues. Germline V gives CDR1 SGHRS, CDR2 YFSETQ. CDR3 nucleotides: TGCGCCAGCAGCGCCCATAGGGAAAGGGCCTCTGGGTCCAACGTCCTGACTTTC. This translates into CASSAHRERASGSNVLTF.

This clonotype came up many times. V and J are TRBV12-3 or TRBV12-4 and TRBJ1-5, with D uncertain. V lost 3 bases and J lost 0, with 3 bases in between. CDR3 length equals 13 residues. The CDR3 DNA is TGTGCCAGCAGTTTCAGTAGCAATCAGCCCCAGCATTTT. It specifies CASSFSSNQPQHF.

This clonotype was observed many times. This rearrangement joins TRBV12-3 or TRBV12-4 to TRBJ2-1, with 10 bases matching TRBD2. The CDR3 totals 13 residues. V shed 4 bases and J 7 bases; nucleotides not matched to a gene: 1. For the CDR3, the DNA is TGTGCCAGCAGTTCACTAGCGGGGAATGAGCAGTTCTTC. Translated: CASSSLAGNEQFF.

The table lists this clonotype with many counts. V usage is TRBV7-3 and J usage is TRBJ2-7; no reliable D call. The CDR3 runs 13 residues. Deletions cut 2 bases from V and 5 bases from J, with 10 bases between. CDR1 and CDR2 (germline): SGHTA, FQGTGA. The CDR3 loop is CASSLEGFHEQYF. CDR3 DNA: TGTGCCAGCAGCTTAGAAGGGTTCCACGAGCAGTACTTC.

As concerns this clonotype: An end of the junction differs from the germline gene, which may be a read error. The chain has TRBV28 and TRBJ2-1; D possibly corresponds to TRBD2 (5 bases). This CDR3 has 16 residues. Germline V CDR1 and CDR2: MDHEN, SYDVKM. CDR3 region: CASSGRGGLGRLEQFF. CDR3 DNA: TGTGCCAGCAGTGGCCGAGGAGGCCTAGGTCGTCTTGAGCAATTCTTC.

This clonotype was observed at least ten times. The rearrangement joins TRBV20-1 to TRBJ1-2, with 10 bases identical to TRBD1. CDR1 is DFQATT and CDR2 is SNEGSKA in the germline V gene (reference sequence). The CDR3 extends over 14 amino acids. V trimming: 0 bases; J trimming: 10 bases; junction bases outside the gene matches: 8. CDR3 sequence reads: CSARDVGTGETYTF. CDR3 bases: TGCAGTGCTAGAGATGTCGGGACAGGGGAAACCTACACCTTC.

This clonotype was detected many times. The chain is built from TRBV12-3 or TRBV12-4 and TRBJ1-3; D gene ambiguous. The CDR3 spans 17 residues. V lost 5 bases to trimming and J lost 0 bases, with 17 bases between them. The CDR3 DNA sequence: TGTGCCAGCAGTGGGGTTAAGAGGGTATACTCTGGAAACACCATATATTTT. Its translation is CASSGVKRVYSGNTIYF.

This clonotype was picked up many times. The chain is built from TRBV9 and TRBJ2-2; D gene uncertain. Germline-derived CDR1 and CDR2 are SGDLS and YYNGEE. CDR3 length: 13 residues. V was cut by 0 bases and J by 5 bases, with 5 bases left in between. CDR3 amino acids: CASSVDLTGELFF. The CDR3 DNA follows: TGTGCCAGCAGCGTAGACCTGACCGGGGAGCTGTTTTTT.

This clonotype occurred many times. The rearrangement links TRBV5-1 to TRBJ1-1; a possible D gene is TRBD1 (6 bases). V gave up 2 bases and J gave up 5 bases, with 16 bases separating them. This CDR3 contains 15 residues. The V gene's germline CDR1 is SGHRS and CDR2 YFSETQ. CDR3 in DNA: TGCGCCAGCAGCTTCGGATACAGGGAAATAACTGAAGCTTTCTTT. Its translation: CASSFGYREITEAFF.

This clonotype was observed many times. The chain joins TRBV20-1 to TRBJ2-7, with TRBD1 matching over 11 bases. The CDR3 has 15 amino acids. Germline CDR1 is DFQATT and CDR2 is SNEGSKA (reference sequence). Losses at the gene ends were 0 bases for V and 4 bases for J; bases not matched to a gene: 5. Here the CDR3 DNA reads TGCAGTGCTAGAGAATTGGGACAGGGGGTTTACGAGCAGTACTTC. Translating it yields CSARELGQGVYEQYF.

This clonotype was seen at least ten times. The chain joins TRBV4-2 to TRBJ2-7; the D gene is possibly TRBD2 (6 bases). CDR3 length equals 15 residues. The germline CDR1 and CDR2 sequences are LGHNA and YNFKEQ. The ends were cut back, 0 bases at V and 2 bases at J, with 11 bases in the middle. DNA for the CDR3: TGTGCCAGCAGCCAAGATTTGGGGGGTACCTACGAGCAGTACTTC. Translating gives CASSQDLGGTYEQYF.

The V gene is TRBV18, the J gene TRBJ2-2, with D possibly TRBD1 on 5 matching bases. The germline CDR1 and CDR2 sequences are KGHSH and LQKENI. Trimming removed 2 bases from V and 0 bases from J, with 13 bases in between. There are 17 residues in the CDR3. Here the CDR3 DNA reads TGTGCCAGCTCACCAGCCCGACAGCGTTCGAACACCGGGGAGCTGTTTTTT. This gives the protein CASSPARQRSNTGELFF.